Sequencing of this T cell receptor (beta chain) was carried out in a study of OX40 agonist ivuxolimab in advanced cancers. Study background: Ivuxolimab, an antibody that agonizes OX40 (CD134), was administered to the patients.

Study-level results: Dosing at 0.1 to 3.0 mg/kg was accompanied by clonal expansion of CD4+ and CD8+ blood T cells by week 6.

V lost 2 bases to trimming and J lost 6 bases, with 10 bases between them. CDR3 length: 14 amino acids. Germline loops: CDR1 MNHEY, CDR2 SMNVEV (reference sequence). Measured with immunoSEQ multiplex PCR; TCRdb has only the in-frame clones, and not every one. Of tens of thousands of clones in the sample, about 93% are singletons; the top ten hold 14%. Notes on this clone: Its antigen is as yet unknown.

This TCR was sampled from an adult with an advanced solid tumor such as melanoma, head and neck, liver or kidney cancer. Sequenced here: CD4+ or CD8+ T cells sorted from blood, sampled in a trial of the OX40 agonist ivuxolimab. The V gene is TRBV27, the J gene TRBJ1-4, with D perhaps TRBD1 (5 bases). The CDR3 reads CASSLRGVHEKLFF. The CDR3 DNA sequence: TGTGCCAGCAGTTTACGAGGGGTCCATGAAAAACTGTTTTTT.